One sample yielded the 18 T cell receptor beta chains listed below, sequenced in a study of lymphopenia after photon versus proton radiotherapy. Some clones are missing from TCRdb's copy, which holds only in-frame ones; the method was immunoSEQ multiplex PCR. Of some 44,000 clones in the sample, approximately 82% were seen once. This specimen consisted of peripheral blood, obtained from a patient treated with proton-based radiotherapy. All receptors derive from a woman between 65 and 79 years old with pancreatic cancer.

J is TRBJ1-4 and V is TRBV18, with 9 positions matching TRBD1. Losses at the gene ends were 5 bases for V and 7 bases for J; bases not matched to a gene: 5. There are 14 residues in the CDR3. The germline CDR1 and CDR2 sequences are KGHSH and LQKENI. CDR3 DNA: TGTGCCAGCTCATCCCTACAGGGGGCTGAAAAACTGTTTTTT. Protein: CASSSLQGAEKLFF.

This clone showed up just once. J is TRBJ1-4 and V is TRBV5-4, with D tentatively TRBD1 (6 bases). V was trimmed by 0 bases and J by 2 bases, leaving 14 bases between them. Germline CDR1 is SGHNT and CDR2 is YYREEE (reference sequence). CDR3 length: 17 residues. The CDR3 bases are TGTGCCAGCAGCTTGGGTGGGGGCGCGAGGACTAATGAAAAACTGTTTTTT. Translation: CASSLGGGARTNEKLFF.

This chain connects TRBV19 to TRBJ2-1; 14 positions agree with TRBD2. CDR1 is LNHDA, CDR2 SQIVND, per germline (reference sequence). V dropped 5 bases and J dropped 7; count of bases not matched to a gene: 7. The CDR3 spans 16 residues. CDR3 nucleotides: TGTGCCAGTAGTGGGACTAGCGGGAGTTGGAGGAATGAGCAGTTCTTC. It translates to CASSGTSGSWRNEQFF.

The rearrangement links TRBV5-5 to TRBJ2-1; weak D call: TRBD1 (7 bases). The CDR3 contains 15 residues. Trimming took off 6 bases at V and 9 bases at J, with 22 bases between the two ends. CDR1 SGHKS and CDR2 YYEKEE come from the germline V gene (reference sequence). CDR3 nucleotides: TGTGCCAGCACCCACTGGAGGGGGCACCACATTGAGCAGTTCTTC. Encoded protein: CASTHWRGHHIEQFF.

This clone is termed medium-sized. The V gene is TRBV5-1, the J gene TRBJ1-2; D gene ambiguous. Trimming removed 0 bases at V and 4 bases at J, with 10 bases between. CDR1 and CDR2 (germline): SGHRS, YFSETQ. The CDR3 runs 14 residues. The DNA for the CDR3 is TGCGCCAGCAGCTTGGACAGCGGGCCCTATGGCTACACCTTC. It encodes CASSLDSGPYGYTF.

The V and J genes are TRBV27 and TRBJ2-5; 11 positions agree with TRBD2. Germline loops: CDR1 MNHEY, CDR2 SMNVEV (reference sequence). This CDR3 region has 15 residues. The trim removed 6 bases at V and 2 bases at J, leaving 5 bases unmatched. In DNA, the CDR3 is TGTGCCAGCAGCCGCTGGACTAGCGGGCAAGAGACCCAGTACTTC. Amino acid sequence: CASSRWTSGQETQYF.

J is TRBJ1-5 and V is TRBV10-3, with 11 nucleotides matching TRBD1. Trimming removed 6 bases from V and 7 bases from J; junction bases left unmatched: 2. There are 13 residues in the CDR3. Germline V CDR1 and CDR2: ENHRY, SYGVKD. CDR3 in amino acids: CAIRGQGGQPQHF. DNA of the CDR3: TGTGCCATCAGGGGACAGGGGGGACAGCCCCAGCATTTT.

The CDR3 loop reads CASSRQVGNTIYF. CDR3 sequence (DNA): TGTGCCAGCAGTCGACAGGTTGGAAACACCATATATTTT. The V and J genes are TRBV6-5 and TRBJ1-3, with D possibly being TRBD1 (6 bases). The CDR3 has 13 amino acids. The germline V and J ends were trimmed by 5 bases and 3 bases, with 8 bases remaining between them. Germline assignment: CDR1 MNHEY and CDR2 SVGAGI.

This clone was observed once. V usage is TRBV29-1 and J usage is TRBJ2-1; no definite D call. The germline V and J ends were trimmed by 2 bases and 3 bases, with 14 bases remaining between them. There are 15 residues in the CDR3. The germline gives CDR1 SQVTM, CDR2 ANQGSEA. The CDR3 DNA is TGCAGCGTTGAATGGGTGGATAGCCTCTACAATGAGCAGTTCTTC. It codes for CSVEWVDSLYNEQFF.

The chain has TRBV5-4 and TRBJ2-7; a possible D gene is TRBD2 (6 bases). The germline CDR1 and CDR2 sequences are SGHNT and YYREEE (reference sequence). Trimming shortened V by 0 bases and J by 4 bases, and 17 bases separated the two germline ends. The CDR3 contains 16 residues. The CDR3 nucleotides are TGTGCCAGCAGCTTGGGGCTCGGGGCTAGCGCGTACGAGCAGTACTTC. Amino acid sequence: CASSLGLGASAYEQYF.

This chain uses TRBV19 with TRBJ1-4, with D possibly being TRBD1 (5 bases). This CDR3 is built from 12 residues. Germline V gives CDR1 LNHDA, CDR2 SQIVND (reference sequence). V was cut by 7 bases and J by 6 bases, with 9 bases left in between. The CDR3 DNA follows: TGTGCCAGTAAAAGAGGGGATGAAAAACTGTTTTTT. This codes for CASKRGDEKLFF.

The genes are TRBV9 and TRBJ2-3; D is undetermined. In germline, CDR1 is SGDLS, CDR2 YYNGEE. V lost 4 bases, J lost 8 bases, and 14 bases lay in between. CDR3 size: 13 residues. The CDR3, as DNA: TGTGCCAGCAGCTCATCAGAGGCGTCTACGCAGTATTTT. The encoded protein is CASSSSEASTQYF.

There are a few counts of this clone. V usage is TRBV4-3 and J usage is TRBJ1-4; the match to TRBD1 covers 10 bases. Looked up from germline, CDR1 is LGHNA and CDR2 is YSLEER. V was clipped by 4 bases and J by 5 bases; unmatched bases: 4. This CDR3 is built from 15 residues. CDR3 sequence (DNA): TGCGCCAGCAGCCCAGACAGGGGGCCAAATGAAAAACTGTTTTTT. This sequence encodes CASSPDRGPNEKLFF.

The gene calls are TRBV10-3 and TRBJ1-1, with 7 bases aligning to TRBD1. The CDR3 is 13 residues long. Germline CDR1 ENHRY, CDR2 SYGVKD. With 10 bases clipped from V and 6 bases from J, the junction kept 11 bases outside the gene matches. CDR3 loop: CATCRQGSAEAFF. CDR3 in DNA: TGTGCCACCTGCAGACAGGGCAGCGCTGAAGCTTTCTTT.

CDR3 protein: CASSAGTSGSNEQFF. The CDR3 DNA follows: TGCGCCAGCAGCGCCGGGACTAGCGGGAGCAATGAGCAGTTCTTC. V gene TRBV5-1 combines with J gene TRBJ2-1; 14 bases agree with TRBD2. The CDR3 consists of 15 residues. Germline lookup yields CDR1 SGHRS and CDR2 YFSETQ. V lost 4 bases and J lost 6; bases outside the gene matches: 3.

This chain connects TRBV4-1 to TRBJ1-5; no reliable D call. V lost 1 base and J 6 bases, leaving 10 bases between the germline ends. The CDR3 loop spans 14 amino acids. The germline V gene has CDR1 MGHRA and CDR2 YSYEKL. For the CDR3, the DNA is TGCGCCAGCAGCCAAGTCGGAGGGTTTCAGCCCCAGCATTTT. Its translation is CASSQVGGFQPQHF.

V and J are TRBV6-5 and TRBJ1-1; the D is unclear. Trimming shortened V by 6 bases and J by 10 bases, and 21 bases separated the two germline ends. Germline CDR1 reads MNHEY; CDR2 reads SVGAGI. This CDR3 is 14 amino acids long. As DNA, the CDR3 is TGTGCCAGCAGCTACGCCCAGCGGTTTAGCAGAGCTTTCTTT. Translation: CASSYAQRFSRAFF.

The chain uses TRBV5-4 and TRBJ1-1; unclear D gene. Per germline, CDR1 SGHNT and CDR2 YYREEE (reference sequence). The CDR3 totals 14 residues. Trimming removed 0 bases from V and 1 base from J, with 7 bases in between. The chain's CDR3 is CASSLARQNTEAFF. In DNA, the CDR3 is TGTGCCAGCAGCTTGGCTAGGCAGAACACTGAAGCTTTCTTT.